Below are 15 T cell receptor beta chains sequenced from a single sample in a study of Graves' ophthalmopathy and Graves' hyperthyroidism. Amplification of TCR beta CDR3 regions used RNA transcripts. An opening RT-PCR round employed HTBI primers and preceded a second-round multiplex PCR. TCRdb used MiXCR to reprocess the multiplex PCR reads, holding one entry per CDR3 protein. Here the sample spans almost 750,000 distinct CDR3 sequences, approximately 40% being singletons. Sequencing was done on a sample of peripheral blood. Source of these receptors: an adult man with Graves' ophthalmopathy.

At least ten counts were recorded for this clonotype. The V call is TRBV7-9, the J call TRBJ1-5, with 9 positions matching TRBD1. The V gene end was trimmed by 4 bases and the J gene end by 7 bases; junction bases not matched to a gene: 5. The germline gives CDR1 SEHNR, CDR2 FQNEAQ (reference sequence). The CDR3 length is 14 residues. The CDR3 is CASSSTGGDQPQHF. The CDR3 coding sequence is TGTGCCAGCAGCTCAACAGGGGGCGACCAGCCCCAGCATTTT.

There are many counts of this clonotype. The chain is built from TRBV10-2 and TRBJ2-7; TRBD2 aligns across 9 bases. From germline, CDR1 is WSHSY and CDR2 SAAADI. With V trimmed by 7 bases and J by 0 bases, 7 bases remained unmatched. The CDR3 spans 15 residues. The CDR3 DNA is TGCGCCAGCACCGAACTAGCGGGCCGCTCCTACGAGCAGTACTTC. Amino acid sequence: CASTELAGRSYEQYF.

This clonotype was observed a single time. J is TRBJ1-1 and V is TRBV25-1; D possibly corresponds to TRBD1 (6 bases). The CDR3 is made up of 18 amino acids. Trimming pared 3 bases from V and 1 base from J, leaving 21 bases between. CDR1 is MGHDK and CDR2 is SYGVNS in the germline V gene. CDR3 DNA: TGTGCCAGCAGTGATAGTGCCGGGGGGGGGCGCCCGAACACTGAAGCTTTCTTT. Protein product: CASSDSAGGGRPNTEAFF.

V and J are TRBV25-1 and TRBJ2-2; possibly TRBD1 or TRBD2 for D (5 bases each). Trimming stripped 6 bases from V and 3 bases from J, with 17 bases between. The CDR3 length is 16 residues. Germline CDR1 and CDR2: MGHDK and SYGVNS. Here the CDR3 DNA reads TGTGCCAGCAGCTCACCGGGCCCGGGGCACACCGGGGAGCTGTTTTTT. Protein product: CASSSPGPGHTGELFF.

This clonotype was counted many times. The chain links TRBV15 to TRBJ2-7, with 11 bases that match TRBD2. Per the germline V gene, CDR1 is LNHNV and CDR2 is YYDKDF (reference sequence). Trimming took 2 bases from V and 0 from J; bases not matched to a gene: 3. This CDR3 has 16 residues. The CDR3, as DNA: TGTGCCACCAGCAGACCACTAGCGGGAGACTCCTACGAGCAGTACTTC. Translating it yields CATSRPLAGDSYEQYF.

This clonotype was counted many times. Germline and junction disagree at one end, which may indicate a read error. The chain is built from TRBV10-3 and TRBJ1-2; TRBD1 aligns across 7 bases. Germline V gives CDR1 ENHRY, CDR2 SYGVKD. This CDR3 has 13 residues. CDR3 nucleotide sequence: TGTGCCAGCAGTTACACGGAACAGGGGAACTCGACCTTC. Translated: CASSYTEQGNSTF.

This chain joins TRBV10-3 and TRBJ1-5; 10 nucleotides align to TRBD1. The length of the CDR3 is 15 residues. CDR1 is ENHRY and CDR2 is SYGVKD in the germline V gene. After removal of 6 bases from V and 11 bases from J, the junction contained 13 bases not matched to a gene. The CDR3 region has the DNA TGTGCCATCAGCCCCGGGACAGGGGCCCAAGAGACCCAGCATTTT. Translation: CAISPGTGAQETQHF.

The rearrangement uses TRBV6-1 and TRBJ2-7; D might be TRBD1 or TRBD2, each matching 5 bases. The CDR3 contains 13 residues. Germline assignment: CDR1 MNHNS and CDR2 SASEGT. Trimming took off 6 bases at V and 3 bases at J, with 12 bases between the two ends. DNA of the CDR3: TGTGCCAGCAGCAAGGGACGGAACTACGAGCAGTACTTC. It translates to CASSKGRNYEQYF.

In the case of this clonotype: The junction and the germline gene differ at one end; a read error may be behind it. This sequence joins TRBV10-3 and TRBJ2-2; no clear D gene. Germline CDR1 and CDR2: ENHRY and SYGVKD. The CDR3 length is 18 residues. This chain's CDR3 is CASSYPTLGLVRTGELFF. CDR3 coding DNA: TGTGCCAGCAGTTACCCTACTCTTGGGCTAGTGAGAACCGGGGAGCTGTTTTTT.

As to this clonotype: One junction end does not reproduce the germline sequence, and a read error may be involved. This rearrangement joins TRBV5-1 to TRBJ2-7; D could derive from TRBD1 or TRBD2 (6 bases each). The CDR3 runs to 13 residues. The germline V gene has CDR1 SGHRS and CDR2 YFSETQ. For the CDR3, the DNA is TGTGCCAGCAGCGGAGGGACAAAGGCCGAGCAGTACTTC. This codes for CASSGGTKAEQYF.

This clonotype was observed a handful of times. The V and J genes are TRBV7-9 and TRBJ1-6; tentatively, D is TRBD1 (6 bases). The CDR3 covers 15 residues. Germline V gene sequence: CDR1 SEHNR, CDR2 FQNEAQ (reference sequence). V lost 5 bases and J lost 5, with 13 bases in between. CDR3: CASSPTGPNNSPLHF. CDR3 nucleotide sequence: TGTGCCAGCAGCCCAACAGGGCCTAATAATTCACCCCTCCACTTT.

This rearrangement joins TRBV6-6 to TRBJ2-5, with 11 bases identical to TRBD2. The CDR3 has 17 amino acids. Germline lookup yields CDR1 MNHNY and CDR2 SVGAGI (reference sequence). Trimming at V came to 7 bases and at J to 3 bases, leaving 13 bases not matched to a gene. The CDR3 spells CASTEEIAGGPKETQYF. Here the CDR3 DNA reads TGTGCCAGCACAGAAGAGATAGCGGGGGGGCCAAAAGAGACCCAGTACTTC.

The V gene is TRBV7-9, the J gene TRBJ1-4; maybe TRBD1 (6 bases). CDR1 and CDR2 (germline): SEHNR, FQNEAQ (reference sequence). Trimming removed 1 base at V and 7 bases at J, with 25 bases between. CDR3 size: 19 residues. CDR3 sequence reads: CASSLGPSRPRGAREKLFF. The CDR3 DNA sequence: TGTGCCAGCAGCTTAGGGCCATCCAGGCCCCGGGGGGCGCGTGAAAAACTGTTTTTT.

The chain is built from TRBV10-3 and TRBJ2-5; tentatively, D is TRBD1 or TRBD2 (6 bases each). Matching the DNA end better, TRBJ2-1 makes the J call doubtful. Germline V lookup: CDR1 ENHRY, CDR2 SYGVKD. There are 16 residues in the CDR3. For the CDR3, the DNA is TGTGCCATCAGCGGAGGGAAGACAGGAACAAACAATGAGCAGTTCTTC. This translates into CAISGGKTGTNNEQFF.

Regarding this clonotype: This may stem from a read error, because a much larger clone lies one nucleotide away. The chain combines TRBV29-1 with TRBJ2-2; 14 bases align to TRBD2. The CDR3 length is 17 residues. CDR1 and CDR2 from the germline V gene are SQVTM and ANQGSEA. CDR3 in amino acids: CSVEGTSGSRVTGELVF. CDR3 nucleotides: TGCAGCGTTGAGGGGACTAGCGGGAGCAGGGTCACCGGGGAGCTGGTTTTT.